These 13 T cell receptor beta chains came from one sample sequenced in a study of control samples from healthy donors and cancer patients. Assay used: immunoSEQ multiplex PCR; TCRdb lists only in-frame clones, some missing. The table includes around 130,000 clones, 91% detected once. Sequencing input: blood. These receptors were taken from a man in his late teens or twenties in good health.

In DNA form, the CDR3 reads TGTGCTAGTGGTCTTCCCTCAGGGGAGTACGGTCAGCCCCAGCATTTT. Encoded protein: CASGLPSGEYGQPQHF. V gene TRBV12-5 combines with J gene TRBJ1-5; the D gene is possibly TRBD1 (6 bases). The V gene lost 5 bases and the J gene lost 6 bases, with 20 bases spanning the gap. The CDR3 loop spans 16 amino acids. Looked up from germline, CDR1 is LGHNT and CDR2 is FRNRAP.

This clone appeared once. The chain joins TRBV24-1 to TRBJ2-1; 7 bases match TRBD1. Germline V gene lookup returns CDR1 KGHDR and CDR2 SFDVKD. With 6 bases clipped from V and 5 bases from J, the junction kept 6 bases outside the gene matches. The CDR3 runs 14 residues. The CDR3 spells CATSRQGNDNEQFF. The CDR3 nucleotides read TGTGCCACCAGTCGACAGGGAAACGACAATGAGCAGTTCTTC.

In nucleotides, the CDR3 is TGCGCCAGCAGCGGCCAGGGTTTTGGCTATGGCTACACCTTC. Its translation is CASSGQGFGYGYTF. The chain is built from TRBV5-1 and TRBJ1-2; possibly TRBD1 for D (5 bases). There are 14 residues in the CDR3. V lost 4 bases and J 4 bases, leaving 14 bases between the germline ends. From germline, CDR1 is SGHRS and CDR2 YFSETQ. The full variable domain, with the rest looked up from reference TRBV5-1 and TRBJ1-2, is KAGVTQTPRYLIKTRGQQVTLSCSPISGHRSVSWYQQTPGQGLQFLFEYFSETQRNKGNFPGRFSGRQFSNSRSEMNVSTLELGDSALYLCASSGQGFGYGYTFGSGTRLTVV.

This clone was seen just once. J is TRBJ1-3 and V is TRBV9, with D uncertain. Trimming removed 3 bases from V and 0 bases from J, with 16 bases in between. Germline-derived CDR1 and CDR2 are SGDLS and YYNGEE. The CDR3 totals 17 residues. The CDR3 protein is CASSARRAFSSGNTIYF. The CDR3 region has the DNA TGTGCCAGCAGCGCAAGGCGGGCCTTTTCCTCTGGAAACACCATATATTTT. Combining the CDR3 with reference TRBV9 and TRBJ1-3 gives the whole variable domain DSGVTQTPKHLITATGQRVTLRCSPRSGDLSVYWYQQSLDQGLQFLIQYYNGEERAKGNILERFSAQQFPDLHSELNLSSLELGDSALYFCASSARRAFSSGNTIYFGEGSWLTVV.

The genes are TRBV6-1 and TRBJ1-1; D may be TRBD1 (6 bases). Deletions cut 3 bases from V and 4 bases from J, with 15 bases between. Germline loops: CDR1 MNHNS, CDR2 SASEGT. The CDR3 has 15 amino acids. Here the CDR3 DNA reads TGTGCCAGCAGTGAGGGCGGGGGCTACAGCACTGAAGCTTTCTTT. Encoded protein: CASSEGGGYSTEAFF.

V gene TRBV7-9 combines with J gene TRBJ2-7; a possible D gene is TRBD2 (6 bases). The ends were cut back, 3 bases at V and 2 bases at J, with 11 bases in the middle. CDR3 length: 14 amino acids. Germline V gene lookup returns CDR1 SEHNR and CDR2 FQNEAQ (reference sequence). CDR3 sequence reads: CASSLGGEAYEQYF. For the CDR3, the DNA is TGTGCCAGCAGCTTGGGGGGAGAGGCCTACGAGCAGTACTTC.

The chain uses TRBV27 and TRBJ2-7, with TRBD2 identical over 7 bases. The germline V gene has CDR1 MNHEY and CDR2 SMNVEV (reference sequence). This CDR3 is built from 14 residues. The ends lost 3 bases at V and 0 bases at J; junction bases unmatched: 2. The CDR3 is CASSFGGISYEQYF. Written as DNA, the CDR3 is TGTGCCAGCAGTTTCGGGGGGATCTCCTACGAGCAGTACTTC.

The CDR3 loop reads CASSLEGGASYEQYF. The CDR3 DNA follows: TGTGCCAGCAGCTTAGAAGGAGGGGCCTCCTACGAGCAGTACTTC. The chain joins TRBV11-3 to TRBJ2-7; TRBD2 might be the D (6 bases). The V gene's germline CDR1 is SGHNT and CDR2 YENEEA. V was pared by 0 bases and J by 0 bases, with 9 bases between. The CDR3 is 15 amino acids.

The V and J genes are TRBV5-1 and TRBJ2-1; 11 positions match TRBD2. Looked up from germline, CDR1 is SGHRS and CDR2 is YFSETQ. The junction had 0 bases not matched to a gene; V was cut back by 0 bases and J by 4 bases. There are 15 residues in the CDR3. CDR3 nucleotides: TGCGCCAGCAGCTTGGGGACTAGCGGGTACAATGAGCAGTTCTTC. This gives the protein CASSLGTSGYNEQFF.

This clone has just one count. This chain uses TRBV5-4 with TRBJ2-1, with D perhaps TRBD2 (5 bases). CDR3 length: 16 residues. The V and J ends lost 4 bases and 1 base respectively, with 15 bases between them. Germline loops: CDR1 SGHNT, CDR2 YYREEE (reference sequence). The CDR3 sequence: CASSRGLEGSYNEQFF. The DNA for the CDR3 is TGTGCCAGCAGCCGAGGACTTGAGGGATCCTACAATGAGCAGTTCTTC.

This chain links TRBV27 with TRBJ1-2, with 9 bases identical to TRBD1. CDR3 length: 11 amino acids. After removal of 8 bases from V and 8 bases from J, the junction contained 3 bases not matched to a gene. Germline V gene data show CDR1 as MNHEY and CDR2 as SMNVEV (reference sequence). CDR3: CASRTGEGYTF. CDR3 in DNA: TGTGCCAGCCGGACAGGGGAAGGCTACACCTTC.

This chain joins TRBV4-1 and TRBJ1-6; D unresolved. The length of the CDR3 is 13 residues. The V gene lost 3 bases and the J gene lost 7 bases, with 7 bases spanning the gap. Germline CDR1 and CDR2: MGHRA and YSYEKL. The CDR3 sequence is CASSQGMNSPLHF. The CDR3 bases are TGCGCCAGCAGCCAGGGAATGAATTCACCCCTCCACTTT.

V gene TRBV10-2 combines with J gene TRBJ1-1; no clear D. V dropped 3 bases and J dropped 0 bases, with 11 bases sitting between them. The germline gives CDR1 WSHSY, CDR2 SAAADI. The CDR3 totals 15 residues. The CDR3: CASSDLRRLNTEAFF. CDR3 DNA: TGCGCCAGCAGTGACCTAAGACGGTTGAACACTGAAGCTTTCTTT.